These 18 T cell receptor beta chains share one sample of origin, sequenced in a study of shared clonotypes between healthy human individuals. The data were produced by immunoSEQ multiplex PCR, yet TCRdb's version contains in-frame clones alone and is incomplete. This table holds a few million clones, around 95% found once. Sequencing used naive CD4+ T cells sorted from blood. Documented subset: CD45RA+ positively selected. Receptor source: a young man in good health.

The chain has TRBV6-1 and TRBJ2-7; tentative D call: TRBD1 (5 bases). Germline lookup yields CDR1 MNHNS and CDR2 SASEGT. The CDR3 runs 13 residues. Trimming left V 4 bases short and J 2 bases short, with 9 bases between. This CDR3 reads CASSVTVTYEQYF. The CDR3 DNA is TGTGCCAGCAGTGTGACAGTTACCTACGAGCAGTACTTC.

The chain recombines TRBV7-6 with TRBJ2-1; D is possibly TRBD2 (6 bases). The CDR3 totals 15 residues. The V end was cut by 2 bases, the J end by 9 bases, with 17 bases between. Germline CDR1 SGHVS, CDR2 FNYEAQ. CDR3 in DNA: TGTGCCAGCAGCTTAAGCAATGGAGGGGCTGGTGAGCAGTTCTTC. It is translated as CASSLSNGGAGEQFF. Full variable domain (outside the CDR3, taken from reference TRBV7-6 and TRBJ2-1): GAGVSQSPRYKVTKRGQDVALRCDPISGHVSLYWYRQALGQGPEFLTYFNYEAQQDKSGLPNDRFSAERPEGSISTLTIQRTEQRDSAMYRCASSLSNGGAGEQFFGPGTRLTVL.

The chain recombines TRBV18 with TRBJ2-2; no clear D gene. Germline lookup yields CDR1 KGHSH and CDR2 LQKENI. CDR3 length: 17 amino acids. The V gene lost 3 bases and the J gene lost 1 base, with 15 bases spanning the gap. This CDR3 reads CASSPTGPPLNTGELFF. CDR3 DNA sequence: TGTGCCAGCTCACCTACTGGGCCCCCCCTGAACACCGGGGAGCTGTTTTTT.

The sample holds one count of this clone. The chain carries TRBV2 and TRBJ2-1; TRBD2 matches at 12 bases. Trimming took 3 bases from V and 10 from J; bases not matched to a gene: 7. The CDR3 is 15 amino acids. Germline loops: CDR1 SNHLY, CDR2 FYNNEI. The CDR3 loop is CASSDGLAGLREQFF. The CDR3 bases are TGTGCCAGCAGTGACGGACTAGCGGGGCTTAGAGAGCAGTTCTTC.

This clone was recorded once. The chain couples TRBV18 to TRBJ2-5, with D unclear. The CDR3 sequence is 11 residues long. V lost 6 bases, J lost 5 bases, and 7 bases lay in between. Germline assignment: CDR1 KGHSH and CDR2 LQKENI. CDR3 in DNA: TGTGCCAGCTCCCATATGGAGACCCAGTACTTC. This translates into CASSHMETQYF.

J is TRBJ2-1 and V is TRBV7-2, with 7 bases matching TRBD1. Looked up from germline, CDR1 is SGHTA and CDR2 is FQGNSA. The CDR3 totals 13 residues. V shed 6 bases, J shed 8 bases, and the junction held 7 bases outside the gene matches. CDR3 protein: CASSIQGSDEQFF. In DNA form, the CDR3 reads TGTGCCAGCAGTATACAGGGGTCGGATGAGCAGTTCTTC.

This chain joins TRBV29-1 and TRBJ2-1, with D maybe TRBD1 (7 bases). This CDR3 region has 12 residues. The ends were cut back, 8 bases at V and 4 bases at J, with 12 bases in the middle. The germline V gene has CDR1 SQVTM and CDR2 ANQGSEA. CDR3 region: CSIRGDYNEQFF. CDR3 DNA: TGCAGCATCAGGGGGGATTACAATGAGCAGTTCTTC.

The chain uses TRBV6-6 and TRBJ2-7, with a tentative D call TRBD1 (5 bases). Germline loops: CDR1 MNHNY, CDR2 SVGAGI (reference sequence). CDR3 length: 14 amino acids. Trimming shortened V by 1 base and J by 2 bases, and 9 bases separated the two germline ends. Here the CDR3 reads CASSYLQATYEQYF. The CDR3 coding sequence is TGTGCCAGCAGTTACTTACAGGCTACCTACGAGCAGTACTTC.

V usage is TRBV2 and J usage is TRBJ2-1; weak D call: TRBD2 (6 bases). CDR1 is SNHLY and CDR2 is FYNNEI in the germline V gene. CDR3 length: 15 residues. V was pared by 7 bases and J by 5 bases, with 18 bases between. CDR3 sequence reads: CASNQQGWTNNEQFF. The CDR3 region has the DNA TGTGCCAGCAATCAGCAGGGCTGGACTAACAATGAGCAGTTCTTC. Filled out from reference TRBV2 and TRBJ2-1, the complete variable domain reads EPEVTQTPSHQVTQMGQEVILRCVPISNHLYFYWYRQILGQKVEFLVSFYNNEISEKSEIFDDQFSVERPDGSNFTLKIRSTKLEDSAMYFCASNQQGWTNNEQFFGPGTRLTVL.

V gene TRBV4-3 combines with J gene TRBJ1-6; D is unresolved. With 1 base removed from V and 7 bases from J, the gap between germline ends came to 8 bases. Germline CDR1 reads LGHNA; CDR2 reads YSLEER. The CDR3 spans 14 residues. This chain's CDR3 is CASSQGTGNSPLHF. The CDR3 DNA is TGCGCCAGCAGCCAAGGGACGGGGAATTCACCCCTCCACTTT.

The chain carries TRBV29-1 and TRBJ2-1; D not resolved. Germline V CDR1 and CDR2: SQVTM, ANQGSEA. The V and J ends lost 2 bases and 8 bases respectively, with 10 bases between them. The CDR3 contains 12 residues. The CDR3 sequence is CSVESPSDEQFF. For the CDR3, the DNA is TGCAGCGTTGAATCCCCGAGTGATGAGCAGTTCTTC.

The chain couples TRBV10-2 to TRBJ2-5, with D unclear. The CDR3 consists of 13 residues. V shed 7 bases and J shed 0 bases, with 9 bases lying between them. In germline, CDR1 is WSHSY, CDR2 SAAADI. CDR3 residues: CASMTQYQETQYF. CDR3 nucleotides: TGCGCCAGCATGACCCAATACCAAGAGACCCAGTACTTC.

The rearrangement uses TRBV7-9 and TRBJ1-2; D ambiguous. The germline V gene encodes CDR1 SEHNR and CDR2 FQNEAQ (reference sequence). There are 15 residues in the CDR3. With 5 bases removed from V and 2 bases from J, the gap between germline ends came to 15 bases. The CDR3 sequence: CASSREAGLNYGYTF. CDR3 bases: TGTGCCAGCAGCCGGGAAGCAGGTCTCAACTATGGCTACACCTTC.

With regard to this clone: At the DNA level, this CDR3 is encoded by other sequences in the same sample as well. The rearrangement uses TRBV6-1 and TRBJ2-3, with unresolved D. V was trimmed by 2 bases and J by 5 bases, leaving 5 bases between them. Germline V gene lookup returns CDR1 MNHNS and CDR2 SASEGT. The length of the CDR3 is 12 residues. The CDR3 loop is CASSELGDTQYF. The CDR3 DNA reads TGTGCCAGCAGTGAATTAGGAGATACGCAGTATTTT.

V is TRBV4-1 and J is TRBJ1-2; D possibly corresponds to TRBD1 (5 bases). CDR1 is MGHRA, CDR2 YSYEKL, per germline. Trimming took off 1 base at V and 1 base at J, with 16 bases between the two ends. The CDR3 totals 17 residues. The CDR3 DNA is TGCGCCAGCAGCCAAGGCGGATCAGGGAAGCTTAACTATGGCTACACCTTC. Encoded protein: CASSQGGSGKLNYGYTF.

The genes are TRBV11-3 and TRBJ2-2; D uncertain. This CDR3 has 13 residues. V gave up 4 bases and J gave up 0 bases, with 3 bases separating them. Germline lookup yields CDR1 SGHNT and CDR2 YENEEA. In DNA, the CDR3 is TGTGCCAGCAGCTGGTCGAACACCGGGGAGCTGTTTTTT. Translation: CASSWSNTGELFF.

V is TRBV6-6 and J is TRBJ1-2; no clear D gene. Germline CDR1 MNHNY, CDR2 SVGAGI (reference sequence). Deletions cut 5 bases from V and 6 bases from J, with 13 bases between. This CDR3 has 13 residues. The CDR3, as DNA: TGTGCCAGCAGTGCAGAAGGAGGAGATGGCTACACCTTC. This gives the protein CASSAEGGDGYTF.

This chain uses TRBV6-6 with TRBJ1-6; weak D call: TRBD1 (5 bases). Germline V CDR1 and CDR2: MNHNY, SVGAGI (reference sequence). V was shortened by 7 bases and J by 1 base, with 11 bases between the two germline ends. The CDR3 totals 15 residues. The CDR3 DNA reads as TGTGCCAGCAACGACCCAGGGTCCTATAATTCACCCCTCCACTTT. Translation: CASNDPGSYNSPLHF.